The 25 T cell receptor beta chains below were found in one sample sequenced in a study of OX40 agonist ivuxolimab in advanced cancers. Only in-frame clones appear in the TCRdb table, and some are missing; sequencing was by immunoSEQ multiplex PCR. The sample records approximately 50,000 clones, around 85% being singletons. The specimen comprised CD4+ or CD8+ T cells sorted from blood, sampled in a trial of the OX40 agonist ivuxolimab. Source of these receptors: an adult with an advanced solid tumor such as melanoma, head and neck, liver or kidney cancer.

The V and J genes are TRBV19 and TRBJ1-1; maybe TRBD1 (6 bases). The CDR3 contains 15 residues. Germline V lookup: CDR1 LNHDA, CDR2 SQIVND (reference sequence). The V end was cut by 4 bases, the J end by 0 bases, with 12 bases between. The CDR3 DNA follows: TGTGCCAGTAGTAAACCGGACAGAGTGAACACTGAAGCTTTCTTT. Amino acid sequence: CASSKPDRVNTEAFF.

V gene TRBV5-1 combines with J gene TRBJ1-1; weak D call: TRBD1 (5 bases). CDR1 and CDR2 from the germline V gene are SGHRS and YFSETQ. This CDR3 has 13 residues. Deletions cut 2 bases from V and 1 base from J, with 6 bases between. This CDR3 reads CASSFRGNTEAFF. CDR3 in DNA: TGCGCCAGCAGCTTTAGGGGGAACACTGAAGCTTTCTTT.

The chain uses TRBV9 and TRBJ2-1; 8 bases match TRBD1. Trimming removed 1 base from V and 9 bases from J; junction bases left unmatched: 3. The germline V gene encodes CDR1 SGDLS and CDR2 YYNGEE. CDR3 length: 13 amino acids. As DNA, the CDR3 is TGTGCCAGCAGCGTACAGGGGGCGAGTGAGCAGTTCTTC. Its translation is CASSVQGASEQFF.

The chain couples TRBV27 to TRBJ2-7, with D perhaps matching TRBD1 (7 bases). Trimming shortened V by 10 bases and J by 2 bases, and 24 bases separated the two germline ends. CDR3 length: 16 residues. CDR1 MNHEY and CDR2 SMNVEV come from the germline V gene (reference sequence). CDR3 DNA sequence: TGTGCCACCATGGAGGGTTCGGGACAGCCGGCCTACGAGCAGTACTTC. This encodes CATMEGSGQPAYEQYF.

This chain connects TRBV2 to TRBJ2-3; no firm D call. The CDR3 sequence is 13 residues long. V dropped 6 bases and J dropped 6 bases, with 13 bases sitting between them. Germline-derived CDR1 and CDR2 are SNHLY and FYNNEI. This CDR3 is CASSVSYRDTQYF. The CDR3 nucleotides read TGTGCCAGCAGCGTCTCTTACCGGGATACGCAGTATTTT. The full variable domain, in which reference TRBV2 and TRBJ2-3 provide the parts outside the CDR3, is EPEVTQTPSHQVTQMGQEVILRCVPISNHLYFYWYRQILGQKVEFLVSFYNNEISEKSEIFDDQFSVERPDGSNFTLKIRSTKLEDSAMYFCASSVSYRDTQYFGPGTRLTVL.

The V gene is TRBV2, the J gene TRBJ1-5; no firm D call. V was trimmed by 6 bases and J by 1 base, leaving 13 bases between them. CDR3 length: 15 residues. Germline lookup yields CDR1 SNHLY and CDR2 FYNNEI. The CDR3 is CASSVEGRSNQPQHF. CDR3 bases: TGTGCCAGCAGCGTGGAGGGCAGGAGCAATCAGCCCCAGCATTTT.

CDR3 sequence: CATRTARGQFSYEQYF. CDR3 nucleotide sequence: TGTGCCACCAGAACGGCCAGGGGACAGTTCTCCTACGAGCAGTACTTC. The chain links TRBV15 to TRBJ2-7, with 7 bases aligning to TRBD1. Germline-derived CDR1 and CDR2 are LNHNV and YYDKDF (reference sequence). V lost 6 bases to trimming and J lost 0 bases; unmatched junction nucleotides: 11. CDR3 length: 16 amino acids.

The rearrangement uses TRBV11-2 and TRBJ2-1; unclear D gene. CDR1 and CDR2 from the germline V gene are SGHAT and FQNNGV. With 0 bases removed from V and 13 bases from J, the gap between germline ends came to 7 bases. The CDR3 loop spans 11 amino acids. The CDR3, as DNA: TGTGCCAGCAGCTTAGACGTCACTCAGTTCTTC. The encoded protein is CASSLDVTQFF.

The chain uses TRBV29-1 and TRBJ1-1, with 7 bases aligning to TRBD1. The V gene's germline CDR1 is SQVTM and CDR2 ANQGSEA. The trim removed 4 bases at V and 0 bases at J, leaving 11 bases unmatched. The CDR3 consists of 16 residues. This CDR3 is CSVGWLTGTLNTEAFF. CDR3 in DNA: TGCAGCGTTGGGTGGCTGACAGGGACCTTGAACACTGAAGCTTTCTTT.

V gene TRBV6-4 combines with J gene TRBJ2-3, with D hard to call. V was shortened by 10 bases and J by 3 bases, with 20 bases between the two germline ends. The germline V gene encodes CDR1 MRHNA and CDR2 SNTAGT. CDR3 length: 15 residues. The CDR3 spells CATGPGLFHTDTQYF. DNA for the CDR3: TGTGCCACTGGGCCGGGCCTCTTCCATACAGATACGCAGTATTTT.

V gene TRBV9 combines with J gene TRBJ2-5, with no clear D. Germline values: CDR1 SGDLS, CDR2 YYNGEE. The V and J ends lost 3 bases and 5 bases respectively, with 11 bases between them. This CDR3 contains 13 residues. The CDR3 sequence is CASSATSGETQYF. The CDR3 bases are TGTGCCAGCAGCGCGACCTCTGGGGAGACCCAGTACTTC.

This clone turned up a few times. The gene calls are TRBV2 and TRBJ1-5, with 7 positions matching TRBD1. This CDR3 has 17 residues. Germline-derived CDR1 and CDR2 are SNHLY and FYNNEI. With 2 bases clipped from V and 0 bases from J, the junction kept 7 bases outside the gene matches. The CDR3 is CASSEYVWDSSNQPQHF. The CDR3 nucleotides read TGTGCCAGCAGTGAATATGTGTGGGACAGTAGCAATCAGCCCCAGCATTTT.

V is TRBV27 and J is TRBJ1-6, with TRBD1 matching 8 bases. The CDR3 contains 15 residues. Germline V gives CDR1 MNHEY, CDR2 SMNVEV (reference sequence). The V segment lost 6 bases and the J segment 1 base; nucleotides outside the gene matches: 2. DNA for the CDR3: TGTGCCAGCAGCAGACAGGGGTCCTATAATTCACCCCTCCACTTT. Translating it yields CASSRQGSYNSPLHF.

This rearrangement joins TRBV13 to TRBJ1-1, with a possible D match to TRBD1 (6 bases). CDR3 length equals 15 residues. Trimming left V 5 bases short and J 3 bases short, with 16 bases between. The germline CDR1 and CDR2 sequences are PRHDT and FYEKMQ (reference sequence). CDR3 in DNA: TGTGCCAGCAGCCGGAAACAGGGTGGGGACACTGAAGCTTTCTTT. This sequence encodes CASSRKQGGDTEAFF.

The V call is TRBV19, the J call TRBJ1-2; 7 bases agree with TRBD1. The CDR3 is made up of 18 amino acids. The ends lost 1 base at V and 2 bases at J; junction bases unmatched: 13. CDR1 and CDR2 from the germline V gene are LNHDA and SQIVND (reference sequence). CDR3 DNA sequence: TGTGCCAGTAGTATAGCCGTACAGGGGACTTATGTGAACTATGGCTACACCTTC. This encodes CASSIAVQGTYVNYGYTF.

The V and J genes are TRBV25-1 and TRBJ2-6, with 8 bases aligning to TRBD1. The J segment lost 2 bases and the V segment lost 3 bases, leaving 3 bases of the junction unmatched. CDR1 is MGHDK, CDR2 SYGVNS, per germline. The CDR3 sequence is 16 residues long. The CDR3 coding sequence is TGTGCCAGCAGTGATGACAGGGGCACTGGGGCCAACGTCCTGACTTTC. This translates into CASSDDRGTGANVLTF.

This chain links TRBV14 with TRBJ2-5, with 8 bases that match TRBD1. Looked up from germline, CDR1 is SGHDN and CDR2 is FVKESK. This CDR3 region has 15 residues. Germline trimming cut 4 bases from V and 4 bases from J; bases unmatched to any gene: 8. Here the CDR3 reads CASSRRTGLLETQYF. CDR3 nucleotides: TGTGCCAGCAGCCGCAGGACAGGGCTTTTAGAGACCCAGTACTTC.

V and J are TRBV28 and TRBJ2-2; TRBD2 matches 7 bases. CDR3 size: 14 residues. J lost 2 bases, V lost 7 bases, and 4 bases had no gene match. Germline V lookup: CDR1 MDHEN, CDR2 SYDVKM. DNA of the CDR3: TGTGCCAGCATCGCGGGAGAAAACACCGGGGAGCTGTTTTTT. Protein sequence: CASIAGENTGELFF.

This clone was found a few times. This chain uses TRBV5-6 with TRBJ2-6, with 7 bases that match TRBD1. V was pared by 9 bases and J by 2 bases, with 5 bases of the junction left unmatched. The CDR3 spans 14 residues. Germline V gives CDR1 SGHDT, CDR2 YYEEEE. CDR3 amino acids: CATTGDPGANVLTF. CDR3 nucleotides: TGTGCCACCACAGGGGATCCTGGGGCCAACGTCCTGACTTTC.

This rearrangement joins TRBV6-5 to TRBJ2-1; 9 bases agree with TRBD2. V lost 2 bases to trimming and J lost 5 bases; unmatched junction nucleotides: 4. CDR1 and CDR2 (germline): MNHEY, SVGAGI. This CDR3 region has 15 residues. The CDR3 coding sequence is TGTGCCAGCAGTTACCTTAGCGGGAGTGACAATGAGCAGTTCTTC. It specifies CASSYLSGSDNEQFF.

The genes are TRBV19 and TRBJ2-7; 10 bases map to TRBD1. The CDR3 totals 16 residues. Trimming at V came to 3 bases and at J to 4 bases, leaving 9 bases not matched to a gene. Germline V gives CDR1 LNHDA, CDR2 SQIVND (reference sequence). CDR3 sequence (DNA): TGTGCCAGTAGTATCCGACAGGGGGCGGTCATATACGAGCAGTACTTC. Its protein is CASSIRQGAVIYEQYF.

This rearrangement joins TRBV5-1 to TRBJ2-1; D uncertain. Germline V lookup: CDR1 SGHRS, CDR2 YFSETQ. This CDR3 spans 14 amino acids. The V end lost 6 bases, the J end lost 4 bases, and 14 bases lay between the germline ends. This chain's CDR3 is CASNDDPSYNEQFF. Here the CDR3 DNA reads TGCGCCAGCAACGATGACCCGAGTTACAATGAGCAGTTCTTC.

J is TRBJ1-2 and V is TRBV28, with 9 bases fitting TRBD1. After removal of 3 bases from V and 2 bases from J, the junction contained 4 bases not matched to a gene. CDR1 MDHEN and CDR2 SYDVKM come from the germline V gene. The CDR3 totals 15 residues. The CDR3 DNA reads as TGTGCCAGCAGTTTGTCCGGGACAGGGAACTATGGCTACACCTTC. Translated, it gives CASSLSGTGNYGYTF.

V and J are TRBV7-6 and TRBJ2-1, with D uncertain. This CDR3 is 12 amino acids long. Per germline, CDR1 SGHVS and CDR2 FNYEAQ. V was pared by 5 bases and J by 5 bases, with 7 bases between. The CDR3 coding sequence is TGTGCCAGCAGCGCGTCAAACAATGAGCAGTTCTTC. Its protein product is CASSASNNEQFF.

The chain employs TRBV7-9 and TRBJ2-7; 9 bases match TRBD2. This CDR3 contains 15 residues. Germline CDR1 and CDR2: SEHNR and FQNEAQ (reference sequence). Trimming at V came to 5 bases and at J to 6 bases, leaving 11 bases not matched to a gene. This chain's CDR3 is CASSTSGRTPAEQYF. For the CDR3, the DNA is TGTGCCAGCAGCACAAGCGGGAGGACCCCGGCCGAGCAGTACTTC.